Sequencing of this TCR beta chain was carried out in a study of blood T cell repertoires in COVID-19. Profiling relied on immunoSEQ multiplex PCR, and the TCRdb table lists in-frame clones only, not all of them. The sample has over 400,000 clones; approximately 86% are singletons. The cohort comprised adults aged roughly 18 to 95 years residing in 20 to 25 US areas. The length of the CDR3 is 12 residues. Germline loops: CDR1 SQVTM, CDR2 ANQGSEA. Trimming pared 7 bases from V and 4 bases from J, leaving 11 bases between. This clonotype originated in a woman aged 60-70 years who had recovered from COVID-19. Sequenced sample: PBMCs or T cells enriched from blood (not recorded which). The chain combines TRBV29-1 with TRBJ2-1; D possibly corresponds to TRBD2 (6 bases). The CDR3 loop is CSARDFYNEQFF. Written as DNA, the CDR3 is TGCAGCGCCCGGGACTTTTACAATGAGCAGTTCTTC.